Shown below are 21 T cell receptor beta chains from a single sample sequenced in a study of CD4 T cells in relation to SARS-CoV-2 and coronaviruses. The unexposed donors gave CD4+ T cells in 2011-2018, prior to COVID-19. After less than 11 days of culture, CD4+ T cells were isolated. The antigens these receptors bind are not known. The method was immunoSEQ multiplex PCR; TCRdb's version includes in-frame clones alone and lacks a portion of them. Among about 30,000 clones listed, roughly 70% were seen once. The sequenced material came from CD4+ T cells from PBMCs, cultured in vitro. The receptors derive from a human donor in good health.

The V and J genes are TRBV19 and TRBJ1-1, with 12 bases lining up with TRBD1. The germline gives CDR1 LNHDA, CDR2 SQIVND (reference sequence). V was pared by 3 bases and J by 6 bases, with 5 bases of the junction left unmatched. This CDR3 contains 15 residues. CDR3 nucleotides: TGTGCCAGTAGTATTTGGGGACAGGGGGCGGCTGAAGCTTTCTTT. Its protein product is CASSIWGQGAAEAFF.

Here the CDR3 reads CASSTTGSQGGYGYTF. The CDR3 DNA is TGTGCCAGTAGTACGACAGGGTCCCAGGGAGGCTATGGCTACACCTTC. The rearrangement uses TRBV19 and TRBJ1-2, with 7 bases lining up with TRBD1. Germline CDR1 and CDR2: LNHDA and SQIVND (reference sequence). CDR3 size: 16 residues. V was clipped by 4 bases and J by 4 bases; unmatched bases: 12.

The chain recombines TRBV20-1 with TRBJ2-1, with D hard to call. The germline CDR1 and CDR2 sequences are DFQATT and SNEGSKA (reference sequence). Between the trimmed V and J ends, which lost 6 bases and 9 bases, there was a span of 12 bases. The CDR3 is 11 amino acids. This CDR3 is CSAPGEVEQFF. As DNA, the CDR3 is TGCAGTGCCCCCGGCGAGGTTGAGCAGTTCTTC.

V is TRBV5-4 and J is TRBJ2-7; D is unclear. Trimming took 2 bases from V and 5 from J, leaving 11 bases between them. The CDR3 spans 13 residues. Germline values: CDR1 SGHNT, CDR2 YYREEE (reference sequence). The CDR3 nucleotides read TGTGCCAGCAGCTTTATGGGTGGGAACGAGCAGTACTTC. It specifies CASSFMGGNEQYF.

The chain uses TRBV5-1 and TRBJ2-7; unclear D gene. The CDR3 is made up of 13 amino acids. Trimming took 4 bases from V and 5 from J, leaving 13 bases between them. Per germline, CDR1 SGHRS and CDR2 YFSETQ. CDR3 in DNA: TGCGCCAGCAGCGTCGGCCTCATCAACGAGCAGTACTTC. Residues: CASSVGLINEQYF.

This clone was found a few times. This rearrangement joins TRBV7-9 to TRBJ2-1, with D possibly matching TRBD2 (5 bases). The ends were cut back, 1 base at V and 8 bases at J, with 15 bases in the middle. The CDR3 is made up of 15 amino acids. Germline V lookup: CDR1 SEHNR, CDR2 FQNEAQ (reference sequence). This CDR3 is CASSLDSGFGDEQFF. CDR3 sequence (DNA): TGTGCCAGCAGCTTAGATTCCGGGTTCGGGGATGAGCAGTTCTTC.

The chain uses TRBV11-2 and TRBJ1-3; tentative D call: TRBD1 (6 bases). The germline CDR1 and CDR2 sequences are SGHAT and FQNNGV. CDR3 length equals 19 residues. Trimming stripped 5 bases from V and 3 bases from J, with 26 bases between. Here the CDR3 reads CASSAYRGLGGVGGNTIYF. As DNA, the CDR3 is TGTGCCAGCAGCGCCTACCGGGGGCTGGGGGGGGTCGGTGGAAACACCATATATTTT.

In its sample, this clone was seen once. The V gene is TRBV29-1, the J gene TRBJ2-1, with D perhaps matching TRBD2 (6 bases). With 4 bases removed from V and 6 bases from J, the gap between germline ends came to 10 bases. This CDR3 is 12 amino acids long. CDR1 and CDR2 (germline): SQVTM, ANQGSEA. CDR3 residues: CSVVFGGNEQFF. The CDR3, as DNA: TGCAGCGTTGTTTTCGGGGGCAATGAGCAGTTCTTC.

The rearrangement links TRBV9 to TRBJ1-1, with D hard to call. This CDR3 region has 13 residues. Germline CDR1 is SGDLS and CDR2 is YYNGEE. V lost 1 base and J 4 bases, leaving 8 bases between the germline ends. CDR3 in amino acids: CASSVMSSTEAFF. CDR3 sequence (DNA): TGTGCCAGCAGCGTAATGTCGAGCACTGAAGCTTTCTTT.

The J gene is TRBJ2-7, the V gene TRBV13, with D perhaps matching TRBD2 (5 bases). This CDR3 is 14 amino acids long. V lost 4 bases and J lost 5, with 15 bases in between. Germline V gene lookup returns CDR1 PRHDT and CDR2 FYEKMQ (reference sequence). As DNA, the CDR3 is TGTGCCAGCAGCTCCGTCATTGGGAGCAACGAGCAGTACTTC. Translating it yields CASSSVIGSNEQYF.

CDR3 nucleotides: TGTGCCAGCTCACCAACTGGGGGCGCGGGTCAGCCCCAGCATTTT. It translates to CASSPTGGAGQPQHF. This sequence joins TRBV18 and TRBJ1-5, with TRBD1 as a possible D gene (6 bases). V shed 2 bases and J shed 6 bases, with 14 bases lying between them. The CDR3 is 15 residues long. Germline lookup yields CDR1 KGHSH and CDR2 LQKENI.

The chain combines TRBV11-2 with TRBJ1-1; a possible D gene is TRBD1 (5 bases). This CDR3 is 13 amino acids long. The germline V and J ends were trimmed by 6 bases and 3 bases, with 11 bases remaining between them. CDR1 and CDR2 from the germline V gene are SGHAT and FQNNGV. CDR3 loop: CASSLAGDTEAFF. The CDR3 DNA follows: TGTGCCAGCAGTCTCGCGGGGGACACTGAAGCTTTCTTT.

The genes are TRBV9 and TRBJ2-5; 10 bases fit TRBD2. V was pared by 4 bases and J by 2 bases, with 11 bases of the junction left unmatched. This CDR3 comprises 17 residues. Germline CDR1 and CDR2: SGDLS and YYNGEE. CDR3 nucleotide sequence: TGTGCCAGCAGCCCCGGGATAGCGGGAGGATTGCAAGAGACCCAGTACTTC. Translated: CASSPGIAGGLQETQYF.

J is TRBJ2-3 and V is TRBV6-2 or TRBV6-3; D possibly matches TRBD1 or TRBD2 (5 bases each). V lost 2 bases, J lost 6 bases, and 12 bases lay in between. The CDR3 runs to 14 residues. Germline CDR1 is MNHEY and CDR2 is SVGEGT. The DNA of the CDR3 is TGTGCCAGCAGTTACGGTCAGGGCGGGGATACGCAGTATTTT. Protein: CASSYGQGGDTQYF.

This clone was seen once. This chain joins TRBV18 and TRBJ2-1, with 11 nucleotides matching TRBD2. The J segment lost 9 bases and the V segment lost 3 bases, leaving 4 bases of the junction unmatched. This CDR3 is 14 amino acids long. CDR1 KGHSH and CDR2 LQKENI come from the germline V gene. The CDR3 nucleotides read TGTGCCAGCTCACCTAGCGGGAGGGCCGGTGAGCAGTTCTTC. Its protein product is CASSPSGRAGEQFF.

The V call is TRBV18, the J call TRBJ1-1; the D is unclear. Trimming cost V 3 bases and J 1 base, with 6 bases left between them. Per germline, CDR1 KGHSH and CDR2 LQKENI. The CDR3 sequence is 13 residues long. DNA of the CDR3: TGTGCCAGCTCACCGATGGGGAACACTGAAGCTTTCTTT. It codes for CASSPMGNTEAFF.

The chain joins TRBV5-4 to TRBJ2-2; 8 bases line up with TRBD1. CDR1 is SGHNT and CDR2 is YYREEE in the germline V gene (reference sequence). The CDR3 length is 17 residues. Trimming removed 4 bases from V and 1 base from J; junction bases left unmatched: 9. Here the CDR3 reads CASSLHRGWENTGELFF. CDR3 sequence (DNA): TGTGCCAGCAGCCTTCACAGGGGGTGGGAGAACACCGGGGAGCTGTTTTTT.

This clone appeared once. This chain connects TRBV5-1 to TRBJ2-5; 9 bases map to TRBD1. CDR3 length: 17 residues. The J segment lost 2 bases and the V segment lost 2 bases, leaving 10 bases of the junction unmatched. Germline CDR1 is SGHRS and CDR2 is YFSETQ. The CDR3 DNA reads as TGCGCCAGCAGCTTTCTACTAAATGGACAGGGGCAAGAGACCCAGTACTTC. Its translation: CASSFLLNGQGQETQYF. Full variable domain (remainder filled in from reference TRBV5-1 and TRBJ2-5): KAGVTQTPRYLIKTRGQQVTLSCSPISGHRSVSWYQQTPGQGLQFLFEYFSETQRNKGNFPGRFSGRQFSNSRSEMNVSTLELGDSALYLCASSFLLNGQGQETQYFGPGTRLLVL.

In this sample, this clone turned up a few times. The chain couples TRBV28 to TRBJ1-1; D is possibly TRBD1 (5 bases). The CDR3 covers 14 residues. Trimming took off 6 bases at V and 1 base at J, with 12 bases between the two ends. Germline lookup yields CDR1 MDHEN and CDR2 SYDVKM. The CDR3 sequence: CASRPGLTNTEAFF. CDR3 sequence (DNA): TGTGCCAGCAGACCGGGACTGACGAACACTGAAGCTTTCTTT. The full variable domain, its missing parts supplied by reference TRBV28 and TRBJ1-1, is DVKVTQSSRYLVKRTGEKVFLECVQDMDHENMFWYRQDPGLGLRLIYFSYDVKMKEKGDIPEGYSVSREKKERFSLILESASTNQTSMYLCASRPGLTNTEAFFGQGTRLTVV.

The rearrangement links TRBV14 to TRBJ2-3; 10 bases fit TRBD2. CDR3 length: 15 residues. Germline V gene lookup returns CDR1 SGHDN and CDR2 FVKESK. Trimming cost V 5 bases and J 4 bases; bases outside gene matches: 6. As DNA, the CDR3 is TGTGCCAGCAGCACCCTGGGACTAGCGTCAGATACGCAGTATTTT. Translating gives CASSTLGLASDTQYF.

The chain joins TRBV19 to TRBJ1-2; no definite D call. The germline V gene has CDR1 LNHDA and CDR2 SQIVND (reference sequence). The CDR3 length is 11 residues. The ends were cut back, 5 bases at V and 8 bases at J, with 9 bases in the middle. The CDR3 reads CASSRRKGYTF. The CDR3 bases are TGTGCCAGTAGTCGACGAAAGGGCTACACCTTC.